The TCR beta chain under discussion was sequenced for a study of blood T cell repertoires in COVID-19. Looking at the study overall: Specimens from acute and convalescent COVID-19 originated in the United States, Italy and Spain. Sources were T cells, B-cell-depleted T cells, or PBMCs; the material itself was cDNA or gDNA.

This clone was counted a few times. As handled by the study authors: Reference gene primers were amplified, and this amplification served to estimate nucleated cell counts. Data came from immunoSEQ multiplex PCR; TCRdb stores just in-frame clones and leaves some out. That table gives V, J and clone size, and the DNA gave D and trimming. Here the sample spans 140,000 to 150,000 clones, over 75% being singletons. This CDR3 is 15 amino acids long. Looked up from germline, CDR1 is SGHDN and CDR2 is FVKESK. V lost 3 bases and J 7 bases, leaving 16 bases between the germline ends. Sequenced: peripheral blood. V is TRBV14 and J is TRBJ1-5; D uncertain. The source of this sequence is a man in his fifties or sixties with active or convalescent COVID-19. The CDR3 nucleotides are TGTGCCAGCAGCCATCTGGCGGGGTTAGACCAGCCCCAGCATTTT. This encodes CASSHLAGLDQPQHF.